Listed below are T cell receptor beta chains from one sample, sequenced in a study of cytomegalovirus exposure and HLA in healthy donors. TCRdb's copy holds only in-frame clones and misses some; the assay was immunoSEQ multiplex PCR. Reported are about 130,000 clones; the ten largest clones contain 1.5% to 1.7%. Sequenced: PBMCs. The receptors come from a woman in her thirties or forties in good health and CMV-seronegative. The CDR3 runs from the conserved cysteine through the conserved F or W.

TRBV7-2	16	CASSPQNTGGRNEQFF
TRBV4-3	14	CASSQDREISGYTF
TRBV11-2	16	CASTLLAGGSYNEQFF
TRBV5-1	15	CASSLADRRLDTQYF
TRBV6-6	14	CASRHAVPNHGYTF
TRBV7-9	13	CASSFSVQETQYF
TRBV14	16	CASSQDVGQRNTEAFF
TRBV7-2	13	CASSRDRTDGYTF
TRBV25-1	15	CASSESGVGNTEAFF
TRBV7-2	13	CASSSTSGTEAFF
TRBV19	14	CASRHQGENQPQHF
TRBV11-2	16	CASSLVWSGPNNEQFF
TRBV18	16	CASSRRQERNTGELFF
TRBV28	14	CASRPGQGREKLFF
TRBV29-1	13	CSVEGSRGETQYF
TRBV4-3	17	CASSQAGLRDWDYGYTF
TRBV7-2	13	CASSLGGIPEAFF
TRBV10-2	14	CASSDPGGTDTQYF
TRBV12-5	16	CASGGGIAGDVETQYF
TRBV13	18	CASSYAGGQGGGGEKLFF
TRBV11-3	14	CASSRGGAGTEAFF
TRBV5-4	12	CASSSRDRRCTF
TRBV7-7	16	CASSPRGGNSAGELFF
TRBV18	13	CASSPSRGETQYF